One T cell receptor beta chain is described in this entry. Its antigen is currently unknown. The data originate from a study of cytomegalovirus exposure and HLA in healthy donors. General observations from the study: A link between a missense DCLRE1C variant and TCR beta V- and J-gene trimming emerged from a later analysis.

CDR3 size: 11 residues. Germline CDR1 reads DFQATT; CDR2 reads SNEGSKA (reference sequence). Trimming pared 3 bases from V and 4 bases from J, leaving 6 bases between. PCR amplification relied on 60 Vbeta primers (plus 13 Jbeta primers). Sequencing used immunoSEQ multiplex PCR; TCRdb keeps in-frame clones, though not all of them. The table records 180,000 or so clones, approximately 80% of them present only once. Sequencing was performed on PBMCs. The rearrangement uses TRBV20-1 and TRBJ1-1; no clear D gene. This receptor was obtained from a woman between 18 and 30 years old in good health and CMV-seronegative. The CDR3 DNA reads TGCAGTGCTAGTCTTCGCACTGAAGCTTTCTTT. It yields the protein CSASLRTEAFF.